This T cell receptor beta chain was sequenced in a study of control samples from healthy donors and cancer patients. V lost 0 bases and J lost 4, with 5 bases in between. The germline V gene encodes CDR1 SGHRS and CDR2 YFSETQ. This CDR3 is 13 amino acids long. Using immunoSEQ multiplex PCR, the repertoire was profiled, and TCRdb retains in-frame clones only, with some absent. The sample consists of some 20,000 clones, about 85% of them appearing once. The chain combines TRBV5-1 with TRBJ1-3, with D uncertain. The sample consisted of PBMCs. The source of this sequence is a man aged 55-75 years with head and neck cancer. This CDR3 is CASSLAIGNTIYF. The CDR3, as DNA: TGCGCCAGCAGCTTGGCCATAGGAAACACCATATATTTT.